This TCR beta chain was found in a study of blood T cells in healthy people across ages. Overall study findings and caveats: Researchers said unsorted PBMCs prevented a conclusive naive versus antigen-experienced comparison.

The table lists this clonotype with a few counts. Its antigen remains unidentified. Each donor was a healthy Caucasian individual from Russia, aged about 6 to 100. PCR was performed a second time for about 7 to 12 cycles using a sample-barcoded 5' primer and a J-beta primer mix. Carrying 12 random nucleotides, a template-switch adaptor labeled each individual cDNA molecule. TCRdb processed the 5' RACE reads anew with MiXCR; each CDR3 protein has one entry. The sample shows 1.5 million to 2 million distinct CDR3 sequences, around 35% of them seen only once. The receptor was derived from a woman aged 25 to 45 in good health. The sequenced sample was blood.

CDR3 DNA sequence: TGTGCCAGCGGGTTTGGGCAGAGCTCCTACGAGCAGTACTTC. This encodes CASGFGQSSYEQYF. The chain recombines TRBV27 with TRBJ2-7; D is uncertain. V lost 8 bases and J lost 0, with 14 bases in between. The V gene's germline CDR1 is MNHEY and CDR2 SMNVEV (reference sequence). This CDR3 has 14 amino acids.